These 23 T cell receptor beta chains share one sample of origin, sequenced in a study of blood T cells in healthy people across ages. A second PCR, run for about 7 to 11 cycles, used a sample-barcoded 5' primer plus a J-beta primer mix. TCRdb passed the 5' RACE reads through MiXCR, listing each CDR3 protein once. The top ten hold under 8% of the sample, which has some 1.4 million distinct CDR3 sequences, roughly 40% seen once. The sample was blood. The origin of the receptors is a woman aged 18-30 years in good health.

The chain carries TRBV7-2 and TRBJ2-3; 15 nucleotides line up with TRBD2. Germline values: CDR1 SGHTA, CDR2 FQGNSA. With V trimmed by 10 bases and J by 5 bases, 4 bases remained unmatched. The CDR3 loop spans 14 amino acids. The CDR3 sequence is CATLGLAGGDTQYF. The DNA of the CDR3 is TGTGCCACCTTGGGACTAGCGGGGGGAGATACGCAGTATTTT.

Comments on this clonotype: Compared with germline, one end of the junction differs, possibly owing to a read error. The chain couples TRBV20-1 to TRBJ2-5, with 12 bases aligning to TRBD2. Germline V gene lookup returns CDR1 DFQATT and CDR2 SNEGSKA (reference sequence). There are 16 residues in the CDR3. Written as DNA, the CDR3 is TGCAGTGCTAGACGCCCGGCTAGCGGGGGGGCCAATGAGCAGCACTTC. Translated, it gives CSARRPASGGANEQHF.

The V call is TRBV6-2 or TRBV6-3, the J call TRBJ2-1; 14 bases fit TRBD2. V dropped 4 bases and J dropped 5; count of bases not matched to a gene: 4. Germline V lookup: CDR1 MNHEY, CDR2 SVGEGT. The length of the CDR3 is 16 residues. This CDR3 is CASSSPTSGGDNEQFF. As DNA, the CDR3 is TGTGCCAGCAGTTCTCCGACTAGCGGGGGGGACAATGAGCAGTTCTTC.

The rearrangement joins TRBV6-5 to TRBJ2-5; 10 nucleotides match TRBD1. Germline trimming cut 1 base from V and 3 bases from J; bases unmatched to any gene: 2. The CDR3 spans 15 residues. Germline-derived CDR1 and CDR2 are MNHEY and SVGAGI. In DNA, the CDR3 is TGTGCCAGCAGTTACTTTGGGACAGGGGAAGAGACCCAGTACTTC. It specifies CASSYFGTGEETQYF.

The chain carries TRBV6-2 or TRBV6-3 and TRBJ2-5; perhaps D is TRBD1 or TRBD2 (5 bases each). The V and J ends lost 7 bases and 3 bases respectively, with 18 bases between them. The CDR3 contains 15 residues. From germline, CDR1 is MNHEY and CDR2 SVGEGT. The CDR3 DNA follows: TGTGCCAGCATCTTGCCCCGGGGCGGAGAAGAGACCCAGTACTTC. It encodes CASILPRGGEETQYF.

CDR3 region: CASSLIEGYSRTSGRRDYNEQFF. The CDR3 DNA reads as TGCGCCAGCAGCTTGATAGAGGGGTATTCCAGGACTAGCGGGAGGAGGGACTACAATGAGCAGTTCTTC. This rearrangement joins TRBV5-1 to TRBJ2-1; 14 nucleotides line up with TRBD2. The CDR3 covers 23 residues. Germline V gives CDR1 SGHRS, CDR2 YFSETQ. The ends lost 1 base at V and 3 bases at J; junction bases unmatched: 21.

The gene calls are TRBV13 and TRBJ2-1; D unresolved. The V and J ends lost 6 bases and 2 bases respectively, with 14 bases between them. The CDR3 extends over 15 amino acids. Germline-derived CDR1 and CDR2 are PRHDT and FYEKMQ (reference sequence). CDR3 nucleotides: TGTGCCAGCAGTCATCTCGGGCGGACCTACAATGAGCAGTTCTTC. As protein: CASSHLGRTYNEQFF.

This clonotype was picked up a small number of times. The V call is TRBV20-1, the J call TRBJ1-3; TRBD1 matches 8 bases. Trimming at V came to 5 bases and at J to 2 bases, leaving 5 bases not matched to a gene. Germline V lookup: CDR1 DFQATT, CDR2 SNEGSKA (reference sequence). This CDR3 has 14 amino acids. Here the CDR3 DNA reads TGCAGTGCTCACGACAGGGGACCTGGAAACACCATATATTTT. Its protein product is CSAHDRGPGNTIYF.

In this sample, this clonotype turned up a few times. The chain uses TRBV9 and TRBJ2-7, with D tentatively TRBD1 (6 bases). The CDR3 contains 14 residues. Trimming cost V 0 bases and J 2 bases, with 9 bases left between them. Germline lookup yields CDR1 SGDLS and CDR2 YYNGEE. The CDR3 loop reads CASSVGRGAYEQYF. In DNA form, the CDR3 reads TGTGCCAGCAGCGTAGGCAGGGGTGCCTACGAGCAGTACTTC.

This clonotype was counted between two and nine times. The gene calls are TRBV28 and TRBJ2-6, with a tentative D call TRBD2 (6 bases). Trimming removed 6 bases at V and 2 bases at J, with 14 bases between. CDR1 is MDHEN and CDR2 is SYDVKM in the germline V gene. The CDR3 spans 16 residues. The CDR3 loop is CASSGGVRTGANVLTF. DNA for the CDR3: TGTGCCAGCAGCGGGGGAGTAAGAACTGGGGCCAACGTCCTGACTTTC.

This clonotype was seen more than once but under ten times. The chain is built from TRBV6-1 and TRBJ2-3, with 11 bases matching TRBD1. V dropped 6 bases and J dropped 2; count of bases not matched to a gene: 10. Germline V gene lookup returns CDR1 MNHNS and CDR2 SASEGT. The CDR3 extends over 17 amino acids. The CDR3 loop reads CASRDGQGASDTDTQYF. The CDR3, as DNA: TGTGCCAGCAGGGATGGACAGGGGGCGTCGGACACAGATACGCAGTATTTT.

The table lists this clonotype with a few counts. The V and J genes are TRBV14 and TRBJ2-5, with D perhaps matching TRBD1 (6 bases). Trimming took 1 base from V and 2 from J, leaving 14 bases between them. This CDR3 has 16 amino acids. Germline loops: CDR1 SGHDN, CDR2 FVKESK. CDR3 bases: TGTGCCAGCAGCCAAGTCTCTTGGACAGAACAAGAGACCCAGTACTTC. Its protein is CASSQVSWTEQETQYF.

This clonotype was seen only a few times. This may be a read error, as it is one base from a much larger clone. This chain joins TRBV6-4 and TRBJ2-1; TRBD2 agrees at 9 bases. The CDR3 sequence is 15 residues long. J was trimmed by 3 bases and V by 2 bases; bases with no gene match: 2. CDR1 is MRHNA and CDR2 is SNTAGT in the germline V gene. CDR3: CASSDAAGGYNEQFF. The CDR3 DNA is TGTGCCAGCAGTGACGCAGCGGGAGGCTACAATGAGCAGTTCTTC.

CDR3 nucleotides: TGCAGTGCACCGGGACTCACGGCCGATACGCAGTATTTT. Protein: CSAPGLTADTQYF. The rearrangement links TRBV20-1 to TRBJ2-3, with a tentative D call TRBD2 (6 bases). Looked up from germline, CDR1 is DFQATT and CDR2 is SNEGSKA (reference sequence). Trimming stripped 6 bases from V and 6 bases from J, with 16 bases between. The CDR3 covers 13 residues.

The chain's CDR3 is CASSQELAGGRYEQYF. The CDR3 DNA reads as TGTGCCAGCAGCCAAGAACTAGCGGGGGGGCGGTACGAGCAGTACTTC. V gene TRBV4-2 combines with J gene TRBJ2-7; 13 bases agree with TRBD2. V dropped 0 bases and J dropped 4; count of bases not matched to a gene: 3. The germline gives CDR1 LGHNA, CDR2 YNFKEQ. The CDR3 totals 16 residues.

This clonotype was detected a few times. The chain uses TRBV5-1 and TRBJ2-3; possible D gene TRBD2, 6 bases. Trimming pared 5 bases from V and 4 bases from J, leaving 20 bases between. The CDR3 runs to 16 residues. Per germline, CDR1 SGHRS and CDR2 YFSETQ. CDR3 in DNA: TGCGCCAGCAGAGGGAGGCCGGGGGATCTGTCAGATACGCAGTATTTT. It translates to CASRGRPGDLSDTQYF.

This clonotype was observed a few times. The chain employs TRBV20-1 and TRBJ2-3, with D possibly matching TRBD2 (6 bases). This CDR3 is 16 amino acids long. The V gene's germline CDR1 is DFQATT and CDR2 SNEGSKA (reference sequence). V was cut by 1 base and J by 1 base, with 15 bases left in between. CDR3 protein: CSARALEGVGTDTQYF. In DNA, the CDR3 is TGCAGTGCTAGAGCCCTGGAGGGAGTGGGCACAGATACGCAGTATTTT.

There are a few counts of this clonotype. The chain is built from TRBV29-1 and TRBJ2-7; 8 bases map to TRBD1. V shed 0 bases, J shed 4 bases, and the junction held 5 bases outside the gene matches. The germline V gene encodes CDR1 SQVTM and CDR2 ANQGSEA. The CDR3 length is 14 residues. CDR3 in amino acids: CSVEDRRQGYEQYF. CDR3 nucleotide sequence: TGCAGCGTTGAAGATCGGCGACAGGGGTACGAGCAGTACTTC.

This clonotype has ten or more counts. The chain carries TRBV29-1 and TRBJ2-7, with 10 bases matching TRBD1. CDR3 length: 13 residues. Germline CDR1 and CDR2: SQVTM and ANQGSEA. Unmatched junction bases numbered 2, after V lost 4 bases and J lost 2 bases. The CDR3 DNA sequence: TGCAGCGTTGGGACAGGGGGAACCTACGAGCAGTACTTC. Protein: CSVGTGGTYEQYF.

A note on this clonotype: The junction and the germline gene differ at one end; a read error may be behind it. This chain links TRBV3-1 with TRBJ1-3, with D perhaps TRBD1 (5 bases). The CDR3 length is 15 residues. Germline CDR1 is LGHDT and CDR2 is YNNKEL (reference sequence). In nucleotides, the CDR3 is TGTACCAGCAGCCAAGAAGGGGCTGCTGGAAACACCATATATTTT. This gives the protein CTSSQEGAAGNTIYF.

The CDR3 DNA reads as TGTGCCAGCAGCGAACAGGGGGCCACAGATACGCAGTATTTT. Amino acids: CASSEQGATDTQYF. V usage is TRBV6-1 and J usage is TRBJ2-3; 9 bases are shared with TRBD1. Germline CDR1 is MNHNS and CDR2 is SASEGT. The CDR3 is 14 residues long. With V trimmed by 6 bases and J by 2 bases, 3 bases remained unmatched.

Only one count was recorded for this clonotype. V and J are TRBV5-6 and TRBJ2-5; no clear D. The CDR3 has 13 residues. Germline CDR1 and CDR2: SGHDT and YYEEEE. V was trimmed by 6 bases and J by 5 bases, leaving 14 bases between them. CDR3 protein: CASNLGPRETQYF. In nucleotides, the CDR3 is TGTGCCAGCAACCTGGGCCCCCGGGAGACCCAGTACTTC.

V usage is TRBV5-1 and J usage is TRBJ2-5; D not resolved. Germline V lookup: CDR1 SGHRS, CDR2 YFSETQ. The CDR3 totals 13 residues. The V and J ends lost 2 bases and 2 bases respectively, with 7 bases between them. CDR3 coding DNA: TGCGCCAGCAGCTTCTTCCCACAAGAGACCCAGTACTTC. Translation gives CASSFFPQETQYF. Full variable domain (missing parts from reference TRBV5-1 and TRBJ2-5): KAGVTQTPRYLIKTRGQQVTLSCSPISGHRSVSWYQQTPGQGLQFLFEYFSETQRNKGNFPGRFSGRQFSNSRSEMNVSTLELGDSALYLCASSFFPQETQYFGPGTRLLVL.